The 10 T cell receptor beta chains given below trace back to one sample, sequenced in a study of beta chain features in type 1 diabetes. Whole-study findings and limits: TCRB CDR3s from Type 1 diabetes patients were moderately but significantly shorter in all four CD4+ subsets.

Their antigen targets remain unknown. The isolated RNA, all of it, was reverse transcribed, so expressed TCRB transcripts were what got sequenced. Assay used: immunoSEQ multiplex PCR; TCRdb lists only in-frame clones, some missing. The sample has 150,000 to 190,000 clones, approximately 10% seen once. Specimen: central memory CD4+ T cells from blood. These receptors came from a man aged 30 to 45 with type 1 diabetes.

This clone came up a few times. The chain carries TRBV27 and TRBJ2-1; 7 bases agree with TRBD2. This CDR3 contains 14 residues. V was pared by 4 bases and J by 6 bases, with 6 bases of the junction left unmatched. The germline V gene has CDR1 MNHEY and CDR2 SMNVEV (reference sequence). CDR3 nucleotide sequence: TGTGCCAGCAGTTCAAGCGGGGAGGCCAATGAGCAGTTCTTC. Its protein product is CASSSSGEANEQFF.

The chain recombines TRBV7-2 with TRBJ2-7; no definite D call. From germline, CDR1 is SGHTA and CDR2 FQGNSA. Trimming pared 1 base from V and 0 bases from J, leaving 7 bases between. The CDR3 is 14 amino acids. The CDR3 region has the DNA TGTGCCAGCAGCTTAGACTACAACTCCTACGAGCAGTACTTC. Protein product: CASSLDYNSYEQYF.

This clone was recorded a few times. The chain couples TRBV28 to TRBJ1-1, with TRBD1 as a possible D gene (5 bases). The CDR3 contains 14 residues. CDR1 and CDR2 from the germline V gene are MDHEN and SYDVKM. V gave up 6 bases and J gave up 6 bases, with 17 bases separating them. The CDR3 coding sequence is TGTGCCAGCAGGGCCCTAGGGGTTGAGGCTGAAGCTTTCTTT. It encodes CASRALGVEAEAFF.

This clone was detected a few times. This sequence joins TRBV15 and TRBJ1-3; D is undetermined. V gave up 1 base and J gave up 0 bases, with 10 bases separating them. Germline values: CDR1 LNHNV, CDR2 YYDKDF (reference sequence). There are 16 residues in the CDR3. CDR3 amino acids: CATSRAQRVSGNTIYF. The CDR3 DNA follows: TGTGCCACCAGCAGAGCTCAACGGGTCTCTGGAAACACCATATATTTT.

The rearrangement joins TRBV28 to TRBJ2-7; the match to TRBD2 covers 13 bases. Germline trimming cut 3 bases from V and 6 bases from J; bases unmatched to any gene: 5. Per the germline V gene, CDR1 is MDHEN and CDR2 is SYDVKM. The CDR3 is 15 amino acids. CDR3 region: CASSFLTSGRIEQYF. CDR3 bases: TGTGCCAGCAGTTTCCTGACTAGCGGGAGGATCGAGCAGTACTTC.

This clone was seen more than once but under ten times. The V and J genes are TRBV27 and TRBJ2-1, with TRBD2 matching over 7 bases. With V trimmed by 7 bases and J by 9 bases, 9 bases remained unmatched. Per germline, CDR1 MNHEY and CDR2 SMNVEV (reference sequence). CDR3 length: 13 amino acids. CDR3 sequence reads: CASKLGLGIEQFF. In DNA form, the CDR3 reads TGTGCCAGCAAACTCGGACTAGGAATTGAGCAGTTCTTC.

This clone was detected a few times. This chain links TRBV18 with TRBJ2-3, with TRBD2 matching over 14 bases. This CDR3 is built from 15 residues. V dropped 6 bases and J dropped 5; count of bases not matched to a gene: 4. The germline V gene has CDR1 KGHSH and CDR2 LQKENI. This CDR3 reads CASSGLAGEEDTQYF. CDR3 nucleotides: TGTGCCAGCTCGGGACTAGCGGGAGAGGAAGATACGCAGTATTTT.

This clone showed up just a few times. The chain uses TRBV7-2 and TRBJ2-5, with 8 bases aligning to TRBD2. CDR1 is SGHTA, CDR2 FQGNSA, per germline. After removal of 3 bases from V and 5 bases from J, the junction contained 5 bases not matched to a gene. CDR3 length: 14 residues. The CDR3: CASSFRAGAETQYF. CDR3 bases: TGTGCCAGCAGCTTCCGAGCGGGAGCGGAGACCCAGTACTTC. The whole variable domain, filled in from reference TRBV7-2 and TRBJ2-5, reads GAGVSQSPSNKVTEKGKDVELRCDPISGHTALYWYRQSLGQGLEFLIYFQGNSAPDKSGLPSDRFSAERTGGSVSTLTIQRTQQEDSAVYLCASSFRAGAETQYFGPGTRLLVL.

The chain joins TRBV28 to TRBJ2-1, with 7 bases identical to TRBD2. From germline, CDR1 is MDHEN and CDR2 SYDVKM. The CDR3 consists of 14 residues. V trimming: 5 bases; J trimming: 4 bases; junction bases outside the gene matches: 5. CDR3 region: CASSLLAAYNEQFF. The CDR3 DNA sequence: TGTGCCAGCAGTCTTCTAGCGGCATACAATGAGCAGTTCTTC.

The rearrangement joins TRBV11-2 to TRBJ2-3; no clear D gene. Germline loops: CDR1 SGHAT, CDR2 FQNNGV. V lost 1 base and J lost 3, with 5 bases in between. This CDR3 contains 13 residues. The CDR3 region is CASSLVETDTQYF. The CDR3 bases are TGTGCCAGCAGCTTAGTGGAGACAGATACGCAGTATTTT.